Below are 21 T cell receptor beta chains sequenced from a single sample in a study of regulatory T cells in long-lasting Graves disease. As to time point: newly diagnosed GD, antithyroid drugs for less than 3 months. Extracted RNA from PBMCs served as the source of the TCR library. Researchers made TCR beta libraries by using iRepertoire HTBI primers and running Arm-PCR on CDR3 regions. In TCRdb, the multiplex PCR reads were re-called with MiXCR into one record per CDR3 protein. The sample consists of about 350,000 distinct CDR3 sequences, 15% to 20% of them appearing once. Another study also made use of these data, one on T cells in Graves' hyperthyroidism and ophthalmopathy.

The input for sequencing was peripheral blood mononuclear cells (PBMCs), taken at new diagnosis, from a patient treated with antithyroid drugs. These receptors were obtained from a woman aged 18-29 years with Graves disease.

This clonotype was seen many times. This chain connects TRBV6-5 to TRBJ1-2; D is perhaps TRBD1 (6 bases). Per germline, CDR1 MNHEY and CDR2 SVGAGI. V was cut by 2 bases and J by 4 bases, with 14 bases left in between. This CDR3 has 15 residues. The CDR3 loop reads CASSYGQGIGYGYTF. DNA of the CDR3: TGTGCCAGCAGTTACGGGCAGGGGATAGGCTATGGCTACACCTTC.

V is TRBV3-1 and J is TRBJ2-2; D perhaps matches TRBD2 (7 bases). Germline V gene data show CDR1 as LGHDT and CDR2 as YNNKEL (reference sequence). V lost 9 bases, J lost 7 bases, and 15 bases lay in between. The CDR3 has 13 residues. CDR3 region: CASGEGGGGELFF. Written as DNA, the CDR3 is TGTGCCAGTGGGGAGGGGGGCGGCGGGGAGCTGTTTTTT.

This clonotype showed up many times. The chain employs TRBV5-1 and TRBJ2-3; D possibly uses TRBD1 or TRBD2 (6 bases each). The length of the CDR3 is 16 residues. Germline V gene data show CDR1 as SGHRS and CDR2 as YFSETQ. V dropped 2 bases and J dropped 0 bases, with 13 bases sitting between them. This CDR3 reads CASSFGGGGSTDTQYF. The CDR3 DNA follows: TGCGCCAGCAGCTTCGGAGGGGGAGGTAGCACAGATACGCAGTATTTT.

This clonotype showed up many times. The chain carries TRBV28 and TRBJ2-1, with D uncertain. In germline, CDR1 is MDHEN, CDR2 SYDVKM. The V gene lost 1 base and the J gene lost 0 bases, with 10 bases spanning the gap. The CDR3 runs 16 residues. The CDR3 region is CASSLYAVSSYNEQFF. In DNA form, the CDR3 reads TGTGCCAGCAGTTTATATGCGGTTAGCTCCTACAATGAGCAGTTCTTC.

Concerning this clonotype: No conserved phenylalanine or tryptophan is present at the end of the CDR3, so a read error is the likely explanation. The CDR3 loop is CASSQVRNIQYL. The CDR3 nucleotides read TGTGCCAGCAGCCAAGTTCGTAACATTCAGTACCTC. The rearrangement uses TRBV14 and TRBJ2-4; D gene unclear. The CDR3 runs to 12 residues. Germline-derived CDR1 and CDR2 are SGHDN and FVKESK. The V and J ends lost 1 base and 7 bases respectively, with 5 bases between them.

This clonotype was seen a few times. The chain has TRBV6-1 and TRBJ1-5, with D uncertain. With 3 bases removed from V and 7 bases from J, the gap between germline ends came to 10 bases. Germline V gene data show CDR1 as MNHNS and CDR2 as SASEGT. CDR3 length: 13 amino acids. The CDR3 loop is CASSEMYGQPQHF. The CDR3 DNA reads as TGTGCCAGCAGTGAGATGTATGGGCAGCCCCAGCATTTT.

The rearrangement links TRBV7-9 to TRBJ1-4; 7 nucleotides agree with TRBD1. J gave up 4 bases and V 5 bases, and 10 bases lay outside the gene matches. Looked up from germline, CDR1 is SEHNR and CDR2 is FQNEAQ (reference sequence). This CDR3 spans 16 amino acids. The CDR3 spells CASSRGQARGNEKLFF. CDR3 sequence (DNA): TGTGCCAGCAGCCGCGGACAGGCGCGGGGTAATGAAAAACTGTTTTTT.

The rearrangement joins TRBV10-3 to TRBJ1-1; the D gene is possibly TRBD1 (6 bases). V was pared by 6 bases and J by 5 bases, with 16 bases between. Germline V gene sequence: CDR1 ENHRY, CDR2 SYGVKD. The CDR3 loop spans 14 amino acids. CDR3 DNA: TGTGCCATCAGCGGGGACATTTTCAGAACTGAAGCTTTCTTT. This translates into CAISGDIFRTEAFF.

J is TRBJ2-3 and V is TRBV6-1; D possibly corresponds to TRBD2 (6 bases). Trimming removed 4 bases from V and 0 bases from J, with 14 bases in between. The CDR3 has 16 residues. CDR1 and CDR2 from the germline V gene are MNHNS and SASEGT. This chain's CDR3 is CASSALGGASTDTQYF. CDR3 bases: TGTGCCAGCAGTGCTTTGGGCGGGGCAAGCACAGATACGCAGTATTTT.

Note on this clonotype: At one end the junction does not follow the germline gene, possibly because of a read error. The chain is built from TRBV3-1 and TRBJ2-7; the D gene could be TRBD1 or TRBD2 (5 bases each). This CDR3 is built from 17 residues. CDR1 and CDR2 from the germline V gene are LGHDT and YNNKEL (reference sequence). CDR3 in amino acids: CASSLDFRGARNYGQYF. The CDR3 region has the DNA TGTGCCAGCAGCCTAGATTTCCGAGGGGCTAGAAATTACGGGCAGTACTTC.

This clonotype was seen repeatedly, ten times or more. This chain connects TRBV5-1 to TRBJ2-7; a weak D match, TRBD1 (6 bases). This CDR3 comprises 15 residues. The germline V and J ends were trimmed by 4 bases and 5 bases, with 19 bases remaining between them. Germline CDR1 and CDR2: SGHRS and YFSETQ. The CDR3 here is CASSPAGVSSHEQYF. The CDR3 nucleotides read TGCGCCAGCAGCCCGGCAGGGGTGTCATCCCACGAGCAGTACTTC. Looking up the rest from reference TRBV5-1 and TRBJ2-7 gives the full variable domain: KAGVTQTPRYLIKTRGQQVTLSCSPISGHRSVSWYQQTPGQGLQFLFEYFSETQRNKGNFPGRFSGRQFSNSRSEMNVSTLELGDSALYLCASSPAGVSSHEQYFGPGTRLTVT.

The chain carries TRBV24-1 and TRBJ2-3; the D is unclear. CDR1 is KGHDR, CDR2 SFDVKD, per germline. The CDR3 runs 15 residues. Trimming took 3 bases from V and 3 from J, leaving 12 bases between them. CDR3: CATSDHGWMTDTQYF. In DNA form, the CDR3 reads TGTGCCACCAGTGATCACGGGTGGATGACAGATACGCAGTATTTT.

This clonotype was recorded many times. CDR3 nucleotide sequence: TGCAGTGCTGTAAGACAGGGAATGGGGCAGTTCTTC. Translated: CSAVRQGMGQFF. The V and J genes are TRBV20-1 and TRBJ2-1, with 7 bases that match TRBD1. The CDR3 totals 12 residues. Germline V lookup: CDR1 DFQATT, CDR2 SNEGSKA (reference sequence). V shed 5 bases and J 12 bases; nucleotides not matched to a gene: 10.

About this clonotype: With a much larger clone just one base away, this may be a read error. This likely comes from a read error, as the CDR3 has no conserved phenylalanine or tryptophan at its end. This chain uses TRBV29-1 with TRBJ2-3; no clear D gene. The germline V gene has CDR1 SQVTM and CDR2 ANQGSEA. CDR3 size: 11 residues. V shed 4 bases and J shed 2 bases, with 4 bases lying between them. For the CDR3, the DNA is TGCAGCGTTGGAGTCACAGATACGCAGTATTCT. As protein: CSVGVTDTQYS.

At least ten counts were recorded for this clonotype. J is TRBJ2-7 and V is TRBV7-2; maybe TRBD2 (6 bases). The V end was cut by 2 bases, the J end by 3 bases, with 8 bases between. The CDR3 totals 13 residues. Germline assignment: CDR1 SGHTA and CDR2 FQGNSA. The CDR3 DNA reads as TGTGCCAGCAGCTTACGGGGGTTCTACGAGCAGTACTTC. Translated: CASSLRGFYEQYF.

The chain uses TRBV9 and TRBJ1-5, with D maybe TRBD1 (5 bases). This CDR3 has 14 residues. Germline values: CDR1 SGDLS, CDR2 YYNGEE. The V gene lost 0 bases and the J gene lost 9 bases, with 13 bases spanning the gap. The CDR3 region is CASSVGGGGRPQHF. The CDR3, as DNA: TGTGCCAGCAGCGTAGGTGGGGGAGGTAGGCCCCAGCATTTT.

This clonotype occurred many times. This rearrangement joins TRBV7-9 to TRBJ2-3; D gene uncertain. V shed 3 bases and J shed 4 bases, with 14 bases lying between them. The CDR3 length is 15 residues. Germline V lookup: CDR1 SEHNR, CDR2 FQNEAQ (reference sequence). The CDR3, as DNA: TGTGCCAGCAGCTTGTTGCGGAGTCCGGCAGATACGCAGTATTTT. This translates into CASSLLRSPADTQYF.

The V and J genes are TRBV28 and TRBJ1-3; D ambiguous. The CDR3 spans 14 residues. Between the trimmed V and J ends, which lost 6 bases and 0 bases, there was a span of 9 bases. The germline V gene has CDR1 MDHEN and CDR2 SYDVKM. The DNA for the CDR3 is TGTGCCAGCAGGAAGGGAAACTCTGGAAACACCATATATTTT. This gives the protein CASRKGNSGNTIYF.

This clonotype was detected many times. This likely stems from a read error, as it lies one base from a far larger clone. The chain combines TRBV3-1 with TRBJ2-7; 12 nucleotides match TRBD2. This CDR3 contains 18 residues. Germline assignment: CDR1 LGHDT and CDR2 YNNKEL (reference sequence). J lost 7 bases, V lost 0 bases, and 13 bases had no gene match. CDR3 loop: CASSQELRGLAGTGEQYF. CDR3 nucleotide sequence: TGTGCCAGCAGCCAAGAGCTCCGGGGACTAGCGGGTACAGGGGAGCAGTACTTC.

On this clonotype: It is likely a read error: a sequence one base away is far more abundant. The chain carries TRBV28 and TRBJ2-1; 8 nucleotides agree with TRBD1. This CDR3 spans 12 amino acids. The junction had 4 bases not matched to a gene; V was cut back by 5 bases and J by 10 bases. Germline V gene lookup returns CDR1 MDHEN and CDR2 SYDVKM. The CDR3, as DNA: TGTGCCAGCAGTCGACAGGGGTACGAGCAGTTCTTC. It encodes CASSRQGYEQFF. Combining the CDR3 with reference TRBV28 and TRBJ2-1 gives the whole variable domain DVKVTQSSRYLVKRTGEKVFLECVQDMDHENMFWYRQDPGLGLRLIYFSYDVKMKEKGDIPEGYSVSREKKERFSLILESASTNQTSMYLCASSRQGYEQFFGPGTRLTVL.

The table lists this clonotype with many counts. The junction does not match germline at one end; this may be a read error. The chain couples TRBV5-1 to TRBJ1-6; 7 bases are a match to TRBD1. The CDR3 has 14 amino acids. CDR1 and CDR2 from the germline V gene are SGHRS and YFSETQ. CDR3 amino acids: CASSPGTENSPLHF. The CDR3 coding sequence is TGTGCCAGCAGCCCCGGGACAGAAAATTCCCCCCTCCACTTT.